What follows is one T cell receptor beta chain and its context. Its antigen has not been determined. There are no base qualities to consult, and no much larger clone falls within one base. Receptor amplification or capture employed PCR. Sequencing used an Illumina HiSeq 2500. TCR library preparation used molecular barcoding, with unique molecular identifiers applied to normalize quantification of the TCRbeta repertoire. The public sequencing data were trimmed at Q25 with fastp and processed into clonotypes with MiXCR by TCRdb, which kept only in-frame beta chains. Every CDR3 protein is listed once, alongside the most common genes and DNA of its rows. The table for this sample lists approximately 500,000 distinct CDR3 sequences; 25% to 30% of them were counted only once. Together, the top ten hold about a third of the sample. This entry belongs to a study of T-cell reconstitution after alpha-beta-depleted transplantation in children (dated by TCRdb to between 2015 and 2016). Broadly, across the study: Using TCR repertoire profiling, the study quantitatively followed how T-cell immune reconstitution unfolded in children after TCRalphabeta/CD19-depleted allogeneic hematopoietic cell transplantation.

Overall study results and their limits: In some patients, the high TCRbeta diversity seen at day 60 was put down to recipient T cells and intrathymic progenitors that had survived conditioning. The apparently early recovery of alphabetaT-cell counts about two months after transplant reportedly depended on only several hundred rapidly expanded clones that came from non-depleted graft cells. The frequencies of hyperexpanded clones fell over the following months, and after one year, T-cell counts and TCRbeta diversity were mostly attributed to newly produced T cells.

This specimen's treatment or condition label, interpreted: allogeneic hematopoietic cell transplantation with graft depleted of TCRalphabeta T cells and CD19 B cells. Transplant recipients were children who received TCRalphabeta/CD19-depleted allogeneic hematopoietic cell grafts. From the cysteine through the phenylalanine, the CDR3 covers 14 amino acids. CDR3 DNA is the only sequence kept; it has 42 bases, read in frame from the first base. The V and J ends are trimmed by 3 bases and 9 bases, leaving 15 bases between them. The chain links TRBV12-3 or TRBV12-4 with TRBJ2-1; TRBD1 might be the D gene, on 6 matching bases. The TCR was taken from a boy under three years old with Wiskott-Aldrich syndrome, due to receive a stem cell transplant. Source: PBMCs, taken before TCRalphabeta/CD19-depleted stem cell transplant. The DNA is TGTGCCAGCAGTTTTAAAGCAGTCAGGGGTGAGCAGTTCTTC. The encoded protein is CASSFKAVRGEQFF.